This T cell receptor (beta chain) was captured in a study of shared clonotypes between healthy human individuals. Study-level information: Contributing individuals were a couple of females and a few males aged 18 to 49.

The naive CD8 fraction comprised CD45RO-negative cells positively selected for CCR7 and excluded terminally differentiated effector memory CD45RA+ cells. Every contributor of samples was a Caucasian grown-up residing in Nashville, Tennessee. Researchers divided each subset's genomic DNA evenly across several immunoSEQ plates. Original methodology: Filtering differed since immunoSEQ provided only junctions, with no quality scores. Data came from immunoSEQ multiplex PCR; TCRdb stores just in-frame clones and leaves some out. The DNA gave D and trimming, while V, J and clone size come from that table. Of about 2.2 million clones in the sample, roughly 91% are singletons; the top ten hold 1.5% to 2%. As regards this clone: The sample has other DNA sequences that encode this CDR3 too.

The CDR3 spans 14 residues. Looked up from germline, CDR1 is MGHRA and CDR2 is YSYEKL. Trimming shortened V by 1 base and J by 1 base, and 4 bases separated the two germline ends. The chain carries TRBV4-1 and TRBJ2-2; D gene ambiguous. The specimen was naive CD8+ T cells from PBMCs. The receptor comes from a man aged 18-30 years in good health. Some clones in this sample may be carry-over from other donors' samples. CDR3 bases: TGCGCCAGCAGCCAAGTGGGGAACACCGGGGAGCTGTTTTTT. It encodes CASSQVGNTGELFF.